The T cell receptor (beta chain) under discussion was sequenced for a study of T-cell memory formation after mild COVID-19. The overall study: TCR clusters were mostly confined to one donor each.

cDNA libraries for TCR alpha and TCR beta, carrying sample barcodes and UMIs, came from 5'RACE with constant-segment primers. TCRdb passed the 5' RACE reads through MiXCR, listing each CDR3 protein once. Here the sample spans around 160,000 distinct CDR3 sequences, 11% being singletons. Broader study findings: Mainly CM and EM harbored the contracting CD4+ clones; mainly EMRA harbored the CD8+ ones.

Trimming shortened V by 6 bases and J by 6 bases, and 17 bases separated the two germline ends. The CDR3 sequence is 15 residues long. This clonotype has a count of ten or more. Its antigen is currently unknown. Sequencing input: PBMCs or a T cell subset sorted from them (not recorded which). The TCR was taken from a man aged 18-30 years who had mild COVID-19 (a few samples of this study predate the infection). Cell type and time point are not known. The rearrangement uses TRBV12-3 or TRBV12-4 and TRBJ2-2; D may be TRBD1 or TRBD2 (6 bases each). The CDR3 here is CASRDRGPGAGELFF. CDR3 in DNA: TGTGCCAGCAGAGACCGGGGGCCGGGGGCCGGGGAGCTGTTTTTT.